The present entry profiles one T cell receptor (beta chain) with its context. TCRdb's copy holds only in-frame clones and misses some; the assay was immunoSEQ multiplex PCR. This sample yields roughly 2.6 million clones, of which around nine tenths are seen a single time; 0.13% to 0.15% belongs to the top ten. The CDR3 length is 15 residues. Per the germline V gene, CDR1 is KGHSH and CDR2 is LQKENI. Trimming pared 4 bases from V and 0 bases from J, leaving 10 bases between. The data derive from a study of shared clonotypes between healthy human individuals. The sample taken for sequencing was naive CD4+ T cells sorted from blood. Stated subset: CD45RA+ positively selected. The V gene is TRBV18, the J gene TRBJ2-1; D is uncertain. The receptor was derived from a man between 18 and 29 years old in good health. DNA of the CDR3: TGTGCCAGCTCACAGGGCCCTGGCTCCTACAATGAGCAGTTCTTC. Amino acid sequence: CASSQGPGSYNEQFF.